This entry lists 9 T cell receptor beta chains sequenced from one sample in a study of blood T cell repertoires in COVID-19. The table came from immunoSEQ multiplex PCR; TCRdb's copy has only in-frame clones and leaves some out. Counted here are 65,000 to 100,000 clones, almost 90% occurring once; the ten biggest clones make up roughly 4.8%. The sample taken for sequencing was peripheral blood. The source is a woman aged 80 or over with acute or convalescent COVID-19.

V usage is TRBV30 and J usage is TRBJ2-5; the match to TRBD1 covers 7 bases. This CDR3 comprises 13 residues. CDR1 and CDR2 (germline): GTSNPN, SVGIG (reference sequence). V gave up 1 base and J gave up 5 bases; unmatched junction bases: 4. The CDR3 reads CAWSAGGVETQYF. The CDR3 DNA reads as TGTGCCTGGAGTGCAGGGGGTGTTGAGACCCAGTACTTC. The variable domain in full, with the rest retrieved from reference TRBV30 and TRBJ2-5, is SQTIHQWPATLVQPVGSPLSLECTVEGTSNPNLYWYRQAAGRGLQLLFYSVGIGQISSEVPQNLSASRPQDRQFILSSKKLLLSDSGFYLCAWSAGGVETQYFGPGTRLLVL.

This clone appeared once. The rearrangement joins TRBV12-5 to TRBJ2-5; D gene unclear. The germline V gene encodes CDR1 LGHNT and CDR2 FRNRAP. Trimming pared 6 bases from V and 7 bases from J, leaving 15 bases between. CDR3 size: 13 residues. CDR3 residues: CASGRDLRATQYF. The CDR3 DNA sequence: TGTGCTAGTGGCCGTGATTTAAGAGCGACCCAGTACTTC.

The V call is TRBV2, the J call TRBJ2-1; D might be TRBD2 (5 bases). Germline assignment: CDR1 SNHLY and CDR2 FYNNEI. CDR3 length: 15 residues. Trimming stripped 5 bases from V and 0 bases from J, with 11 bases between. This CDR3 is CASSTGLNSYNEQFF. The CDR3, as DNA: TGTGCCAGCAGTACCGGACTGAACTCCTACAATGAGCAGTTCTTC.

CDR3 nucleotide sequence: TGTGCCAGCAGTTCCGGACTAGGCTCCTACAATGAGCAGTTCTTC. The encoded protein is CASSSGLGSYNEQFF. This sequence joins TRBV2 and TRBJ2-1, with 7 positions matching TRBD2. This CDR3 is built from 15 residues. V gave up 5 bases and J gave up 0 bases; unmatched junction bases: 4. Germline values: CDR1 SNHLY, CDR2 FYNNEI.

CDR3: CASSLSPLAGGNGGELFF. CDR3 in DNA: TGCGCCAGCAGCTTATCCCCCCTAGCGGGAGGCAACGGCGGGGAGCTGTTTTTT. This rearrangement joins TRBV5-1 to TRBJ2-2, with TRBD2 identical over 11 bases. The CDR3 runs 18 residues. Unmatched junction bases numbered 13, after V lost 2 bases and J lost 7 bases. CDR1 and CDR2 from the germline V gene are SGHRS and YFSETQ. The full variable domain, completed using reference TRBV5-1 and TRBJ2-2, is KAGVTQTPRYLIKTRGQQVTLSCSPISGHRSVSWYQQTPGQGLQFLFEYFSETQRNKGNFPGRFSGRQFSNSRSEMNVSTLELGDSALYLCASSLSPLAGGNGGELFFGEGSRLTVL.

This chain's CDR3 is CASAPGGSSGNTIYF. For the CDR3, the DNA is TGCGCCAGCGCCCCCGGGGGATCCTCTGGAAACACCATATATTTT. V and J are TRBV5-1 and TRBJ1-3; D might be TRBD1 (5 bases). The CDR3 consists of 15 residues. V gave up 7 bases and J gave up 0 bases, with 14 bases separating them. Germline V gene data show CDR1 as SGHRS and CDR2 as YFSETQ.

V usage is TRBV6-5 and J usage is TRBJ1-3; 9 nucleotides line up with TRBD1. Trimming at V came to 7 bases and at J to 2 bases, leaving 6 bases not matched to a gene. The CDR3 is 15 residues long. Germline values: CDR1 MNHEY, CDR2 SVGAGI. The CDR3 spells CASIPQGAPGNTIYF. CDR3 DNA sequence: TGTGCCAGCATCCCACAGGGGGCGCCTGGAAACACCATATATTTT.

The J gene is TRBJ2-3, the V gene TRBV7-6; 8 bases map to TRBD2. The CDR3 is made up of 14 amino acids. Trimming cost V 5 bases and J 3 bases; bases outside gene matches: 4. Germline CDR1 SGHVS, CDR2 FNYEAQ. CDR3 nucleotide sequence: TGTGCCAGCAGCGGTGCGGGGGGTACAGATACGCAGTATTTT. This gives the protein CASSGAGGTDTQYF.

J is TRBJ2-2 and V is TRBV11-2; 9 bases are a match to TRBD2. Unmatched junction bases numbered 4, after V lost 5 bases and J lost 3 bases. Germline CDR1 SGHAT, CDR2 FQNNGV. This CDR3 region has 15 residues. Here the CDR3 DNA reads TGTGCCAGCAGCCGTGGCGGGAGGGACACCGGGGAGCTGTTTTTT. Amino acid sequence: CASSRGGRDTGELFF.